These 11 T cell receptor beta chains originate from one sample sequenced in a study of radiotherapy plus CTLA-4 blockade in lung cancer. The table came from immunoSEQ multiplex PCR; TCRdb's copy has only in-frame clones and leaves some out. The sample includes 65,000 to 95,000 clones, around nine tenths seen only once; the top ten take 35% to 50%. The input for sequencing was peripheral blood, taken from a patient treated with radiotherapy plus ipilimumab. The receptors here all came from a human donor with non-small cell lung cancer that progressed on radiotherapy plus ipilimumab.

The rearrangement links TRBV5-4 to TRBJ2-5, with D uncertain. V dropped 1 base and J dropped 3 bases, with 7 bases sitting between them. CDR3 length: 13 amino acids. Germline loops: CDR1 SGHNT, CDR2 YYREEE (reference sequence). DNA for the CDR3: TGTGCCAGCAGCTTGAACTATGAAGAGACCCAGTACTTC. It yields the protein CASSLNYEETQYF. Complete variable domain (other parts from reference TRBV5-4 and TRBJ2-5): ETGVTQSPTHLIKTRGQQVTLRCSSQSGHNTVSWYQQALGQGPQFIFQYYREEENGRGNFPPRFSGLQFPNYSSELNVNALELDDSALYLCASSLNYEETQYFGPGTRLLVL.

The chain has TRBV7-9 and TRBJ2-1; 7 bases agree with TRBD1. This CDR3 spans 15 amino acids. Germline assignment: CDR1 SEHNR and CDR2 FQNEAQ (reference sequence). V dropped 4 bases and J dropped 8; count of bases not matched to a gene: 11. CDR3 nucleotides: TGTGCCAGCAGCTCCGGGCGGTACAGGGGAGATGAGCAGTTCTTC. Translating it yields CASSSGRYRGDEQFF.

The CDR3 DNA is TGTGCCAGCAGTCCGACAGGGTACCAAGAGACCCAGTACTTC. Translation: CASSPTGYQETQYF. The chain combines TRBV2 with TRBJ2-5; the match to TRBD1 covers 7 bases. J was trimmed by 0 bases and V by 5 bases; bases with no gene match: 3. The CDR3 totals 14 residues. CDR1 is SNHLY and CDR2 is FYNNEI in the germline V gene.

CDR3 sequence reads: CAISESNPSGANVLTF. CDR3 coding DNA: TGTGCCATCAGTGAGTCGAACCCCTCTGGGGCCAACGTCCTGACTTTC. The rearrangement links TRBV10-3 to TRBJ2-6; D not resolved. The CDR3 is made up of 16 amino acids. CDR1 and CDR2 (germline): ENHRY, SYGVKD. The germline V and J ends were trimmed by 0 bases and 0 bases, with 6 bases remaining between them.

In DNA, the CDR3 is TGTGCCAGCAGCTTGTTGTCAGGGGATCAGCCCCAGCATTTT. This codes for CASSLLSGDQPQHF. The chain combines TRBV5-6 with TRBJ1-5; D is possibly TRBD1 (6 bases). Germline assignment: CDR1 SGHDT and CDR2 YYEEEE. Trimming shortened V by 1 base and J by 5 bases, and 10 bases separated the two germline ends. The CDR3 covers 14 residues.

The CDR3 spells CASRRTGAQNTGELFF. CDR3 in DNA: TGCGCCAGCAGAAGGACAGGGGCTCAGAACACCGGGGAGCTGTTTTTT. V is TRBV10-2 and J is TRBJ2-2; 9 bases agree with TRBD1. The germline CDR1 and CDR2 sequences are WSHSY and SAAADI. The CDR3 is 16 amino acids. Trimming took 6 bases from V and 1 from J; bases not matched to a gene: 6.

CDR3 region: CASRLKIAGRYEQYV. The DNA for the CDR3 is TGTGCAAGTCGCTTAAAGATAGCGGGACGATACGAGCAGTACGTC. V and J are TRBV12-2 and TRBJ2-7; the D call TRBD2 from the table was never checked on the DNA. TRBV12-2 is recorded as a pseudogene. CDR3 length: 15 amino acids.

The chain links TRBV15 to TRBJ2-5; TRBD1 agrees at 9 bases. The trim removed 3 bases at V and 5 bases at J, leaving 7 bases unmatched. From germline, CDR1 is LNHNV and CDR2 YYDKDF (reference sequence). The CDR3 runs 15 residues. The CDR3 sequence is CATSSGDRAGETQYF. The DNA for the CDR3 is TGTGCCACCAGCAGCGGGGACAGGGCGGGGGAGACCCAGTACTTC.

The chain couples TRBV2 to TRBJ2-2, with TRBD2 identical over 10 bases. J was trimmed by 5 bases and V by 2 bases; bases with no gene match: 2. CDR1 is SNHLY, CDR2 FYNNEI, per germline. The CDR3 loop spans 15 amino acids. This CDR3 reads CASSELAGVTGELFF. In DNA form, the CDR3 reads TGTGCCAGCAGTGAACTAGCGGGAGTGACCGGGGAGCTGTTTTTT.

The V and J genes are TRBV10-3 and TRBJ2-7; 9 bases match TRBD1. From germline, CDR1 is ENHRY and CDR2 SYGVKD. CDR3 length equals 14 residues. The V and J ends lost 7 bases and 3 bases, in that order; junction bases with no gene match: 7. For the CDR3, the DNA is TGTGCCATCAATAGGGACAGGGAAATCTACGAGCAGTACTTC. This translates into CAINRDREIYEQYF.

The rearrangement links TRBV15 to TRBJ2-7; weak D call: TRBD2 (5 bases). Trimming shortened V by 0 bases and J by 13 bases, and 13 bases separated the two germline ends. From germline, CDR1 is LNHNV and CDR2 YYDKDF (reference sequence). CDR3 length: 12 amino acids. CDR3 in amino acids: CATSRDTRALYV. The CDR3 DNA sequence: TGTGCCACCAGCAGAGATACTAGGGCGCTTTACGTC.